This T cell receptor beta chain comes out of a study of T-cell memory formation after mild COVID-19. Whole-study findings and limits: Clones that contracted from day 15 to 85 were balanced CD4/CD8, while later expanders leaned CD4+.

Concerning this clonotype: Its specificity is not known.

One entry per CDR3 protein results from TCRdb running MiXCR on the 5' RACE reads. This table holds 400,000 or so distinct CDR3 sequences, 20% found once. With 8 bases clipped from V and 6 bases from J, the junction kept 14 bases outside the gene matches. Germline values: CDR1 SEHNR, CDR2 FQNEAQ (reference sequence). The CDR3 length is 15 residues. The sample taken for sequencing was PBMCs or a T cell subset sorted from them (not recorded which). The chain is built from TRBV7-9 and TRBJ1-2; 8 positions agree with TRBD1. This clonotype was sampled from an adult woman who had mild COVID-19 (a few samples of this study predate the infection). Cell type and time point are not known. The CDR3 loop is CASPSSGGRWDGYTF. CDR3 nucleotides: TGTGCCAGCCCGTCTTCAGGGGGCCGATGGGATGGCTACACCTTC.